This section outlines one T cell receptor (beta chain) sequence together with its context. Its antigen remains unidentified. This entry belongs to a study of T cell responses to AZD1222 COVID-19 vaccine. Study as a whole: Pooling of second doses given at about 4 or about 12 weeks was done.

Data came from immunoSEQ multiplex PCR; TCRdb stores just in-frame clones and leaves some out. The data show about 120,000 clones, approximately 93% seen once. Study findings and constraints: Nearly half of spike-specific TCRs reportedly go after variant regions that carry no mutations. There were mostly white British donors and more females than males, and clonal diversity was possibly underestimated.

Trimming took off 1 base at V and 3 bases at J, with 7 bases between the two ends. Germline-derived CDR1 and CDR2 are SGHRS and YFSETQ. The CDR3 consists of 13 residues. The gene calls are TRBV5-1 and TRBJ1-1; D is ambiguous. Material: peripheral blood, obtained on day 0 of AZD1222 vaccination. This receptor was obtained from an adult in good health. This CDR3 is CASSLLEDTEAFF. CDR3 in DNA: TGCGCCAGCAGCTTGTTGGAGGACACTGAAGCTTTCTTT.